At least ten counts were recorded for the clone carrying this TCR beta chain. Its target is unknown. This CDR3 spans 14 amino acids. With 0 bases removed from V and 10 bases from J, the gap between germline ends came to 17 bases. Germline-derived CDR1 and CDR2 are DFQATT and SNEGSKA (reference sequence). Relying on iRepertoire HTBI primers and Arm-PCR of CDR3 regions, the team built TCR beta libraries. TCRdb independently ran MiXCR on the multiplex PCR reads; one entry per CDR3 protein. The table records almost 450,000 distinct CDR3 sequences, 16% of them present only once. The data are from a study of regulatory T cells in long-lasting Graves disease. General observations from the study: Persistent-disease Graves' patients showed less TCR diversity than new cases.

The time point here: newly diagnosed GD, antithyroid drugs for less than 3 months. Isolated PBMC RNA provided the starting material for the TCR library. These data were also reused for a study on T cells in Graves' hyperthyroidism and ophthalmopathy. That report notes: Graves' hyperthyroidism is called stable when ophthalmopathy does not progress within 18 months.

This chain links TRBV20-1 with TRBJ2-3; TRBD2 might be the D (6 bases). This specimen was peripheral blood mononuclear cells (PBMCs), taken at new diagnosis, from a patient treated with antithyroid drugs. The TCR comes from a woman in her twenties or thirties with Graves disease. The CDR3, as DNA: TGCAGTGCTAGAGACCCACTCCTACTAGCATCGCAGTATTTT. Translation: CSARDPLLLASQYF.